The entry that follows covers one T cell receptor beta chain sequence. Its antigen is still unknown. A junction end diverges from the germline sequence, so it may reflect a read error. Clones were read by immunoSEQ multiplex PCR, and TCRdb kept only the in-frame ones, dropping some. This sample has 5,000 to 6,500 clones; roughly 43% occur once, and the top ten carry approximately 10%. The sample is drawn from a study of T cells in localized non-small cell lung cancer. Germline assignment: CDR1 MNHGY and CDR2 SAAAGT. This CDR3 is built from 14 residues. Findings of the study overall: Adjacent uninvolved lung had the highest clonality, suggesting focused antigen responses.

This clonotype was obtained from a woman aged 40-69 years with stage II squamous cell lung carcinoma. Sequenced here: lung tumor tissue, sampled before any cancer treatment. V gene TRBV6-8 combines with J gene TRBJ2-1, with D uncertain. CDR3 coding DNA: TGTGCCATCAGTCCCCCGGCTAGGCCCGAGGAGCAGTTCTTC. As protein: CAISPPARPEEQFF.